Included here is one T cell receptor (beta chain) sequence, with context. Antigen specificity is unknown. The data are from a study of cytomegalovirus exposure and HLA in healthy donors. General study findings and limits: The TCR clusters that emerged in the first cohort tended, a later analysis found, to co-occur in the 120 or so validation repertoires.

There are 15 residues in the CDR3. The ends were cut back, 4 bases at V and 3 bases at J, with 14 bases in the middle. Germline-derived CDR1 and CDR2 are MNHEY and SMNVEV (reference sequence). Some clones are missing from TCRdb's copy, which holds only in-frame ones; the method was immunoSEQ multiplex PCR. Of 200,000 to 300,000 clones listed, around 88% are singletons. The donors were members of the validation cohort comprising over 100 subjects, separate from the roughly 700-subject first cohort. The V call is TRBV27, the J call TRBJ2-3, with D possibly matching TRBD2 (5 bases). The source of this sequence is a woman in her thirties in good health and CMV-seropositive. The sample consisted of PBMCs. The CDR3 DNA follows: TGTGCCAGCAGTTCCCTCGGGGTGGGGACAGATACGCAGTATTTT. Encoded protein: CASSSLGVGTDTQYF.